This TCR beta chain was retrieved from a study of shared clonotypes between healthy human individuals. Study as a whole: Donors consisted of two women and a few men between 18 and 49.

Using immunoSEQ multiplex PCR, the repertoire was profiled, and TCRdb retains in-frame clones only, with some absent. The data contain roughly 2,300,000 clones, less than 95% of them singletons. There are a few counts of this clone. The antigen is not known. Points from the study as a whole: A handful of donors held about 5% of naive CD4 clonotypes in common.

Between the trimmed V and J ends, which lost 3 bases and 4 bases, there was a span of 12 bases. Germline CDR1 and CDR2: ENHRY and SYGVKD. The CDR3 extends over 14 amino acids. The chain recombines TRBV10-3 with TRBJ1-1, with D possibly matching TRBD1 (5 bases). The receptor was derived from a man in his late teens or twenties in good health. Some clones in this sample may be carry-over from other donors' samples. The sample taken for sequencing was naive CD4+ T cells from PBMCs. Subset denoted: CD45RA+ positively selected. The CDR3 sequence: CAISETGTFTEAFF. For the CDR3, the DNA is TGTGCCATCAGTGAAACCGGGACTTTCACTGAAGCTTTCTTT.